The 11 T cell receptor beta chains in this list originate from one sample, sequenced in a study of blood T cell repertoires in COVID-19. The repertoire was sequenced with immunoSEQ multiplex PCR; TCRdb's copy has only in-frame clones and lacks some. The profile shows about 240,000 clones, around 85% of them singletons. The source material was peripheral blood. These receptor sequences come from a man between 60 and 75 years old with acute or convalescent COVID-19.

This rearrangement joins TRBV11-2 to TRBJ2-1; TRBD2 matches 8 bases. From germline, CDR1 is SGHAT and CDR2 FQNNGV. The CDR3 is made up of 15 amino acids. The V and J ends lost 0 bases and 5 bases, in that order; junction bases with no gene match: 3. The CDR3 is CASSLESGRHNEQFF. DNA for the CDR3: TGTGCCAGCAGCTTAGAAAGCGGGAGACACAATGAGCAGTTCTTC.

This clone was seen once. The DNA of the CDR3 is TGTGCCAGCAGCACATCGGGGAGCAATCAGCCCCAGCATTTT. Amino acid sequence: CASSTSGSNQPQHF. V gene TRBV7-2 combines with J gene TRBJ1-5; no clear D gene. The CDR3 is made up of 14 amino acids. Germline V lookup: CDR1 SGHTA, CDR2 FQGNSA. V was cut by 5 bases and J by 1 base, with 9 bases left in between. The full variable domain, in which reference TRBV7-2 and TRBJ1-5 provide the parts outside the CDR3, is GAGVSQSPSNKVTEKGKDVELRCDPISGHTALYWYRQSLGQGLEFLIYFQGNSAPDKSGLPSDRFSAERTGGSVSTLTIQRTQQEDSAVYLCASSTSGSNQPQHFGDGTRLSIL.

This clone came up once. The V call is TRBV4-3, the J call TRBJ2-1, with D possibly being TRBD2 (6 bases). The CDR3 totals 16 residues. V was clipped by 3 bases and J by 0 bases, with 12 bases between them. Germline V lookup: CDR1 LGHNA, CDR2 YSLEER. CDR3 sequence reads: CASSQETGDSYNEQFF. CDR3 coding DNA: TGCGCCAGCAGCCAGGAGACGGGGGACTCCTACAATGAGCAGTTCTTC.

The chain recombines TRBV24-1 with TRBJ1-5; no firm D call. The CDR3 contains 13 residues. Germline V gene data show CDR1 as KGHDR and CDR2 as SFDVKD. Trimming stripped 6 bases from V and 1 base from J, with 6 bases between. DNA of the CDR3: TGTGCCACCAGTCAGTGGAGCAATCAGCCCCAGCATTTT. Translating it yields CATSQWSNQPQHF.

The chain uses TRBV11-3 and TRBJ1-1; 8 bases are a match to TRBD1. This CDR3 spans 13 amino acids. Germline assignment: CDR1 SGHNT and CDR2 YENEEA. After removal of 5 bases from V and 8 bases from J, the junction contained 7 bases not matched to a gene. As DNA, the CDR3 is TGTGCCAGCAGCATTCTTCGACAGGGGGAAGCTTTCTTT. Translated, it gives CASSILRQGEAFF.

In DNA, the CDR3 is TGTGCCAGCTCTACGGGACACTCAACCTACGAGCAGTACTTC. Protein product: CASSTGHSTYEQYF. J is TRBJ2-7 and V is TRBV6-5; TRBD1 is a possible D gene (6 bases). Germline CDR1 and CDR2: MNHEY and SVGAGI. Deletions cut 8 bases from V and 2 bases from J, with 16 bases between. The CDR3 totals 14 residues.

Here the CDR3 reads CASSWLGRDYEQYF. The CDR3 nucleotides read TGTGCCAGCAGCTGGTTGGGCAGGGACTACGAGCAGTACTTC. The genes are TRBV5-6 and TRBJ2-7, with D possibly being TRBD1 (5 bases). Between the trimmed V and J ends, which lost 3 bases and 3 bases, there was a span of 13 bases. The germline gives CDR1 SGHDT, CDR2 YYEEEE. CDR3 length equals 14 residues.

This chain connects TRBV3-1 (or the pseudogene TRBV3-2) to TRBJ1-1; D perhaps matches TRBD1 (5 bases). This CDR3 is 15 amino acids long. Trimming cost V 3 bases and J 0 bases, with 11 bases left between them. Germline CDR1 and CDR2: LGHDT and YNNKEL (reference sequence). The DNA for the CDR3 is TGTGCCAGCAGCCACCATGACAGAATGAACACTGAAGCTTTCTTT. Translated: CASSHHDRMNTEAFF.

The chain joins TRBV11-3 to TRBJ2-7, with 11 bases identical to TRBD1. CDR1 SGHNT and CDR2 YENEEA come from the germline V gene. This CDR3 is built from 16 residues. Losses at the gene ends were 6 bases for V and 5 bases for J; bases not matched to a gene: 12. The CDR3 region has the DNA TGTGCCAGCAGTTATCCGGGTCCGGGACAGGGGGACGAGCAGTACTTC. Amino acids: CASSYPGPGQGDEQYF.

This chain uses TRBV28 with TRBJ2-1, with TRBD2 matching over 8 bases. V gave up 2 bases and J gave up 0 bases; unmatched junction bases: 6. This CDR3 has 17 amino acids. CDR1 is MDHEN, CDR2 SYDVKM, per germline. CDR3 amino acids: CASSLTAGTSSYNEQFF. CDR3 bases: TGTGCCAGCAGTTTAACGGCCGGGACTAGCTCCTACAATGAGCAGTTCTTC.

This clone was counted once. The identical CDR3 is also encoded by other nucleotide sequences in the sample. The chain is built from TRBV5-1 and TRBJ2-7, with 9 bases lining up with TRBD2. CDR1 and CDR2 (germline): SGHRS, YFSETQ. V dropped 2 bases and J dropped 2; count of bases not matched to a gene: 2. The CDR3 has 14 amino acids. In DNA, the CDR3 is TGCGCCAGCAGCTTAGCGGGAGGCCCCTACGAGCAGTACTTC. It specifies CASSLAGGPYEQYF. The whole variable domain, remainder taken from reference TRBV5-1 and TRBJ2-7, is KAGVTQTPRYLIKTRGQQVTLSCSPISGHRSVSWYQQTPGQGLQFLFEYFSETQRNKGNFPGRFSGRQFSNSRSEMNVSTLELGDSALYLCASSLAGGPYEQYFGPGTRLTVT.